This TCR beta chain is from a study of T cell repertoires in cytomegalovirus infection. Study-level findings and limits: There were HLA-C-restricted CMV-specific TCR beta clonotypes dominating the ex vivo response.

Points on this clonotype: The antigen is not known.

Between the trimmed V and J ends, which lost 4 bases and 7 bases, there was a span of 12 bases. There are 12 residues in the CDR3. Germline V gives CDR1 SGHDT, CDR2 YYEEEE. TCRdb ran MiXCR on the reads and lists one entry per CDR3 protein. The table shows about 35,000 distinct CDR3 sequences, with about 52% occurring only once. This sequence joins TRBV5-6 and TRBJ2-7, with D unresolved. The origin of this receptor is a human donor in good health (CMV status not recorded). Some clones in this sample may be carry-over from other donors' samples. This sample comprised CD8+ T cells from cultured PBMCs, obtained from culture after CMV antigen stimulation. The CDR3 DNA is TGTGCCAGCAGCCTCACAAGCTTGGAGCAGTACTTC. This sequence encodes CASSLTSLEQYF.